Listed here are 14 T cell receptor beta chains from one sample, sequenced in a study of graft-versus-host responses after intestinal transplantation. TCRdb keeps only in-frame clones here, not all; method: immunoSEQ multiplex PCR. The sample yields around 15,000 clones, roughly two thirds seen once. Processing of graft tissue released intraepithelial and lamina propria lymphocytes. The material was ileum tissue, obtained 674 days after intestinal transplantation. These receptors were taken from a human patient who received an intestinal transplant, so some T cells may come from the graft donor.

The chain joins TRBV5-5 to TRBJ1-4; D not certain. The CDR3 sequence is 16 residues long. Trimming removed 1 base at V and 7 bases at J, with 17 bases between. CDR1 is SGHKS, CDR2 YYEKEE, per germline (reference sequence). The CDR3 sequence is CASSLRFGGPPEKLFF. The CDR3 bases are TGTGCCAGCAGCTTGAGGTTCGGAGGTCCCCCTGAAAAACTGTTTTTT.

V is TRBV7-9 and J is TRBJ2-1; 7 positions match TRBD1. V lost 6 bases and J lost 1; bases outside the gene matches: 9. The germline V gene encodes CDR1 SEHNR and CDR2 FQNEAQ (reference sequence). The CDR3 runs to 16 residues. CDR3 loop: CASSSSKGQSYNEQFF. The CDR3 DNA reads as TGTGCCAGCAGTTCATCTAAGGGACAGTCCTACAATGAGCAGTTCTTC.

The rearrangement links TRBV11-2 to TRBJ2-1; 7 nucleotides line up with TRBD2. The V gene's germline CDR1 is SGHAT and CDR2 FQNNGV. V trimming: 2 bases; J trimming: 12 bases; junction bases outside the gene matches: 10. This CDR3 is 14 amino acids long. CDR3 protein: CASSLMGGGEGQFF. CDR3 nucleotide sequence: TGTGCCAGCAGCTTAATGGGGGGGGGAGAGGGGCAGTTCTTC.

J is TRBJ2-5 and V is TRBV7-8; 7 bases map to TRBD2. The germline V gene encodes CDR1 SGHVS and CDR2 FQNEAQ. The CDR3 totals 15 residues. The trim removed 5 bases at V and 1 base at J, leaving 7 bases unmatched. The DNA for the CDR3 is TGTGCCAGCAGCGGGGGGTTAGCGGGCCAAGAGACCCAGTACTTC. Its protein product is CASSGGLAGQETQYF.

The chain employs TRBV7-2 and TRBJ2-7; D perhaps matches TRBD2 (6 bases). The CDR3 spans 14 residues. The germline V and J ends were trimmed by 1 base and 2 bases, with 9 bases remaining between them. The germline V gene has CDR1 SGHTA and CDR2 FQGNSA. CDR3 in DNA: TGTGCCAGCAGCTTAGGAGCGGGTGCCTACGAGCAGTACTTC. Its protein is CASSLGAGAYEQYF. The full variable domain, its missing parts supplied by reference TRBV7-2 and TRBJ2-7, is GAGVSQSPSNKVTEKGKDVELRCDPISGHTALYWYRQSLGQGLEFLIYFQGNSAPDKSGLPSDRFSAERTGGSVSTLTIQRTQQEDSAVYLCASSLGAGAYEQYFGPGTRLTVT.

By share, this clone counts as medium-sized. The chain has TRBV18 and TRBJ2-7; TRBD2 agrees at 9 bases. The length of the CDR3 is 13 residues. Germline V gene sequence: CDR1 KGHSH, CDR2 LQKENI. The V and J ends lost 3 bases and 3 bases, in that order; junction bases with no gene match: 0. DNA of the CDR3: TGTGCCAGCTCACCGCGGGGGGGCTACGAGCAGTACTTC. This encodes CASSPRGGYEQYF.

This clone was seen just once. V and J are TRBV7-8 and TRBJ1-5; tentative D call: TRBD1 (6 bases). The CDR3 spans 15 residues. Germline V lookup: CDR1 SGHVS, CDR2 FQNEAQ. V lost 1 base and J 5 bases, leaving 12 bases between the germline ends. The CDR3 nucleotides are TGTGCCAGCAGCTTAGAGGGGGAGGGAGATCAGCCCCAGCATTTT. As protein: CASSLEGEGDQPQHF.

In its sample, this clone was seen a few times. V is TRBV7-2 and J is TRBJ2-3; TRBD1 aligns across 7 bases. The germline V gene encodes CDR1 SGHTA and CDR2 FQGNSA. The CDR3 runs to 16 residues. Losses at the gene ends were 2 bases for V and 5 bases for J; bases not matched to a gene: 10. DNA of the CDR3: TGTGCCAGCAGCTTAAAGGGGGCAGAGGTTATAGATACGCAGTATTTT. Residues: CASSLKGAEVIDTQYF.

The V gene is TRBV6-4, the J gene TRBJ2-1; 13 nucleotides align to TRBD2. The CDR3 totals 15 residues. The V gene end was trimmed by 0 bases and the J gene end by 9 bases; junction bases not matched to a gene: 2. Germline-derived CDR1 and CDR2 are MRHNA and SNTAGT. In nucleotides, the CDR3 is TGTGCCAGCAGTGACTCGACTAGCGGGGGGTTTGAGCAGTTCTTC. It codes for CASSDSTSGGFEQFF.

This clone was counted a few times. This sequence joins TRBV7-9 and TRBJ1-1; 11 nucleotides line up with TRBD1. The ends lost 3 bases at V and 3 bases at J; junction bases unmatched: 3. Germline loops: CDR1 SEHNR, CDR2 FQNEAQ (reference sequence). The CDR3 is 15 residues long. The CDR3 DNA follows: TGTGCCAGCAGCTTGGGGACAGGGGGTGACACTGAAGCTTTCTTT. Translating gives CASSLGTGGDTEAFF.

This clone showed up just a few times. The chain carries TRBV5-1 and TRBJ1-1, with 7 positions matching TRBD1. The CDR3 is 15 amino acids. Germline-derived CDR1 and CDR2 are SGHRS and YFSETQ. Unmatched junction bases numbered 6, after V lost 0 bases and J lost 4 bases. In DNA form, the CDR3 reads TGCGCCAGCAGCTTGGAGGCAGGGGGAGGCACTGAAGCTTTCTTT. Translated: CASSLEAGGGTEAFF. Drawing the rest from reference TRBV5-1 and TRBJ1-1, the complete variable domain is KAGVTQTPRYLIKTRGQQVTLSCSPISGHRSVSWYQQTPGQGLQFLFEYFSETQRNKGNFPGRFSGRQFSNSRSEMNVSTLELGDSALYLCASSLEAGGGTEAFFGQGTRLTVV.

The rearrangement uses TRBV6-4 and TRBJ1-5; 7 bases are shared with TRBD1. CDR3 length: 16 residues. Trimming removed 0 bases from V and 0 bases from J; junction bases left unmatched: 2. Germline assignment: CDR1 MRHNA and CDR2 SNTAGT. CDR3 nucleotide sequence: TGTGCCAGCAGTGACTCCGGGACAGATAGCAATCAGCCCCAGCATTTT. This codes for CASSDSGTDSNQPQHF.

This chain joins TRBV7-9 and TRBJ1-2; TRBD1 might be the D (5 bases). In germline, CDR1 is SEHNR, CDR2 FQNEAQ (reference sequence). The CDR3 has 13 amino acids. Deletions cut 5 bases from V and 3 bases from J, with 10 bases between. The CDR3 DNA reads TGTGCCAGCAGCCCACCGACAGACTATGGCTACACCTTC. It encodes CASSPPTDYGYTF. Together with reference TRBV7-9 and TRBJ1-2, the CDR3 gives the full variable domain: DTGVSQNPRHKITKRGQNVTFRCDPISEHNRLYWYRQTLGQGPEFLTYFQNEAQLEKSRLLSDRFSAERPKGSFSTLEIQRTEQGDSAMYLCASSPPTDYGYTFGSGTRLTVV.

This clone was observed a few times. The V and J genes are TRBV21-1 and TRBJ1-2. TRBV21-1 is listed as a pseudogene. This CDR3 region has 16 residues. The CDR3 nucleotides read TGTGCCAGCAGCAAAAAGTGGGAGCGGGGCCCAGTGGGCTACACCTTC. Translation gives CASSKKWERGPVGYTF.